Described below is a single T cell receptor (beta chain) sequence and its context. This sample was included in a study of memory CD8 T cells in hepatitis C reinfection. Study-wide context: Chronic HCV followed reinfection in a couple of donors who cleared primary infection. HCV reinfection meant a positive HCV RNA test after two negative tests at least 60 days apart.

Time point denoted: pre-reinfection, 55 to 20 weeks before reinfection detection. Sorted cells were sequenced directly ex vivo without any in vitro expansion. This table comes from immunoSEQ multiplex PCR, and its TCRdb copy is limited to in-frame clones, with some not included. The sample holds over 45,000 clones; roughly 86% are singletons and the top ten take around 1%. Germline V CDR1 and CDR2: MNHNS, SASEGT. The CDR3 sequence is 18 residues long. Between the trimmed V and J ends, which lost 4 bases and 0 bases, there was a span of 20 bases. Sequenced: naive CD8+ T cells sorted from blood. V and J are TRBV6-1 and TRBJ2-3, with D perhaps TRBD2 (6 bases). The receptor comes from a man aged 18 to 29 with hepatitis C virus infection. CDR3 amino acids: CASSGSGASVLSTDTQYF. In DNA, the CDR3 is TGTGCCAGCAGTGGATCCGGTGCTAGCGTCCTTAGCACAGATACGCAGTATTTT.